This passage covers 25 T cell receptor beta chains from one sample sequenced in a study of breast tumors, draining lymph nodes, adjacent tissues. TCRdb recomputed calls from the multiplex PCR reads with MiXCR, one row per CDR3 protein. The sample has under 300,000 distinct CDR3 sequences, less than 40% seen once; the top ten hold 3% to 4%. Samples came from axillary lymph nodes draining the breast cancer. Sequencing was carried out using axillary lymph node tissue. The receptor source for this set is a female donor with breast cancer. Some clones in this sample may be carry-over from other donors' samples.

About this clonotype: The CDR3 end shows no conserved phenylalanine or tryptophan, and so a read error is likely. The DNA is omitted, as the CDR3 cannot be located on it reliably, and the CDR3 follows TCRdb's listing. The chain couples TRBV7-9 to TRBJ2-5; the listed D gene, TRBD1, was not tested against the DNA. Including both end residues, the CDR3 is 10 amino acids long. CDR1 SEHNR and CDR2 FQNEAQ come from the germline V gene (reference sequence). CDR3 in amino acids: CASSLSRGRI.

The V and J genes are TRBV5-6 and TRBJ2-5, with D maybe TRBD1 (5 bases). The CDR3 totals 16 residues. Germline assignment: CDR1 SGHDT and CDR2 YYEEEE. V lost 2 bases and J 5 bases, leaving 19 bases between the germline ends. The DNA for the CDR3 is TGTGCCAGCAGCTTAAGCAGGGCAGGGTTGAGGGAGACCCAGTACTTC. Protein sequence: CASSLSRAGLRETQYF.

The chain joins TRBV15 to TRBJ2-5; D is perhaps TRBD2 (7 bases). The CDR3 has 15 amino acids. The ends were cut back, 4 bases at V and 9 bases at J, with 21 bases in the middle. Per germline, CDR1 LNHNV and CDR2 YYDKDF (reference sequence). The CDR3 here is CATSMAGDAGQPQYF. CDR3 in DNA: TGTGCCACCAGCATGGCGGGGGACGCAGGACAGCCCCAGTACTTC.

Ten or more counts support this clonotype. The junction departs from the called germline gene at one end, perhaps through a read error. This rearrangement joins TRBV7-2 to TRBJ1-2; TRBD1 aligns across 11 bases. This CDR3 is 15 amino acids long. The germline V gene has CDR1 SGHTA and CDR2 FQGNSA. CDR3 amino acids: CASRRTGGGSYGYPF. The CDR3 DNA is TGTGCCAGCAGAAGGACAGGGGGCGGGAGCTATGGCTACCCCTTC.

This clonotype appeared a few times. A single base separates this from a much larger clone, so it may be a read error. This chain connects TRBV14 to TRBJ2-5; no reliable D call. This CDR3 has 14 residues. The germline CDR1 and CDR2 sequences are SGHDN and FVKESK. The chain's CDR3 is CASSQDLVQETQSF. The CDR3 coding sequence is TGTGCCAGCAGCCAAGATCTAGTCCAAGAGACCCAGTCCTTC.

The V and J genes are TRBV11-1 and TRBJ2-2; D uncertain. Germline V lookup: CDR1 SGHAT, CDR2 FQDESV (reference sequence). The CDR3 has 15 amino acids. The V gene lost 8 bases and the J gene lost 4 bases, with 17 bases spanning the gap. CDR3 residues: CASQKGPLTTGELFF. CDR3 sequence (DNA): TGTGCCAGCCAGAAGGGCCCCCTGACCACCGGGGAGCTGTTTTTT.

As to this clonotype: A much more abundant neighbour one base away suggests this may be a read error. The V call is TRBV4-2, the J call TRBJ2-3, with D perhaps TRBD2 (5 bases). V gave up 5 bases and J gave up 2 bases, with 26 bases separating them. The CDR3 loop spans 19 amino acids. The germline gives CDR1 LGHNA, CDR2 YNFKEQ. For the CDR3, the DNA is TGTGCCAGCAGCACCAGGCTGGACGCGGACTCCTACCACACAGATACGCAGTATTTT. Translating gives CASSTRLDADSYHTDTQYF.

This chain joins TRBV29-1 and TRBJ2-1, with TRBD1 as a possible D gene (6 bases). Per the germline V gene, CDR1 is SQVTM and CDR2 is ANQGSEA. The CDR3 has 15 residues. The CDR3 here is CQLRDTVASYNEQFF. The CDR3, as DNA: TGCCAGCTCAGGGACACAGTAGCTTCCTACAATGAGCAGTTCTTC.

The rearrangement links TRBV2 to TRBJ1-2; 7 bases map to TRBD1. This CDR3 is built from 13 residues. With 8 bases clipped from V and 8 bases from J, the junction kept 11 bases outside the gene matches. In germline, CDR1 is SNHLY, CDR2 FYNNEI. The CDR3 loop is CASVDGYRGGYTF. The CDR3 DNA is TGTGCCAGCGTTGATGGTTACAGGGGCGGCTACACCTTC.

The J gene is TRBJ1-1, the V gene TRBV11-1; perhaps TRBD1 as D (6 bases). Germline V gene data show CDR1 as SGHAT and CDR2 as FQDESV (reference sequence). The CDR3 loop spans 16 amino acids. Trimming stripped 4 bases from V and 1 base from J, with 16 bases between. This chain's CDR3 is CASSSQGGRRNTEAFF. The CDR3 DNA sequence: TGTGCCAGCAGCTCCCAAGGGGGACGGAGGAACACTGAAGCTTTCTTT.

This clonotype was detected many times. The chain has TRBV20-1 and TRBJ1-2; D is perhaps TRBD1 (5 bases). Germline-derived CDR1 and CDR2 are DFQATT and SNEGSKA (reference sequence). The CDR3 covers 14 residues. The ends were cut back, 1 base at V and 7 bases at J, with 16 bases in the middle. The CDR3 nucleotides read TGCAGTGCTAGAGTACCAGGGCGTACGTCTGGCTACACCTTC. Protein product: CSARVPGRTSGYTF.

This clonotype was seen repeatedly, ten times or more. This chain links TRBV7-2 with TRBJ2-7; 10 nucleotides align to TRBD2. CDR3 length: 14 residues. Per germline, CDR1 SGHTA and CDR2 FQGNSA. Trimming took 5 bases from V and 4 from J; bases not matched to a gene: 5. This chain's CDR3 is CASSNSGGAYEQYF. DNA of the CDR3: TGTGCCAGCAGCAACAGCGGGGGGGCGTACGAGCAGTACTTC. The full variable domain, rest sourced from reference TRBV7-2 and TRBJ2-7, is GAGVSQSPSNKVTEKGKDVELRCDPISGHTALYWYRQSLGQGLEFLIYFQGNSAPDKSGLPSDRFSAERTGGSVSTLTIQRTQQEDSAVYLCASSNSGGAYEQYFGPGTRLTVT.

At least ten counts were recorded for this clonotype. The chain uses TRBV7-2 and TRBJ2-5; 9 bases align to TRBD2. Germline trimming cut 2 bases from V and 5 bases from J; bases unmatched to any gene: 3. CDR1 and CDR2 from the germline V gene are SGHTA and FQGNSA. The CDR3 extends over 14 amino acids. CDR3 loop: CASSLSGGRETQYF. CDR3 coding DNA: TGTGCCAGCAGCTTAAGCGGGGGGCGGGAGACCCAGTACTTC. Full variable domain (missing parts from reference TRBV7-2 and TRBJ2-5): GAGVSQSPSNKVTEKGKDVELRCDPISGHTALYWYRQSLGQGLEFLIYFQGNSAPDKSGLPSDRFSAERTGGSVSTLTIQRTQQEDSAVYLCASSLSGGRETQYFGPGTRLLVL.

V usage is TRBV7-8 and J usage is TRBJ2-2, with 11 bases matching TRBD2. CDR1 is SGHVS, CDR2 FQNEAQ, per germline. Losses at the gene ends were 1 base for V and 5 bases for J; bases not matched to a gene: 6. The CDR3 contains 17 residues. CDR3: CASSLGSGGARTGELFF. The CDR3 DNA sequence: TGTGCCAGCAGCTTAGGTAGCGGGGGGGCCCGGACCGGGGAGCTGTTTTTT.

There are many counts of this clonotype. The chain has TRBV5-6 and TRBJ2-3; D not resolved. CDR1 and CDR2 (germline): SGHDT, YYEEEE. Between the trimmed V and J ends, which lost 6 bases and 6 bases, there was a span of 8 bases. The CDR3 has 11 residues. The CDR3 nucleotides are TGTGCCAGCACCCTAGGCGATACGCAGTATTTT. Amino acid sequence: CASTLGDTQYF.

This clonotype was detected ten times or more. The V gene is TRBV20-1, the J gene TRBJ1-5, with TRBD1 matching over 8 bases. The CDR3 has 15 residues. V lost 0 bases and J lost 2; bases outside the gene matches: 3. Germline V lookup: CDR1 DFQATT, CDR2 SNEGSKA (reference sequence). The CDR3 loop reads CSAREKTGGNQPQHF. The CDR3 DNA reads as TGCAGTGCTAGAGAAAAGACAGGGGGCAATCAGCCCCAGCATTTT.

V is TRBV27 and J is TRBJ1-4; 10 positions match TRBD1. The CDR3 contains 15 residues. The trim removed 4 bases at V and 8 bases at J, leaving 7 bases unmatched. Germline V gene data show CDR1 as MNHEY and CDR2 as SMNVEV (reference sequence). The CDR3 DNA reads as TGTGCCAGCAGTTCCACGGGACAGGGGAGGGAAAAACTGTTTTTT. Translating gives CASSSTGQGREKLFF.

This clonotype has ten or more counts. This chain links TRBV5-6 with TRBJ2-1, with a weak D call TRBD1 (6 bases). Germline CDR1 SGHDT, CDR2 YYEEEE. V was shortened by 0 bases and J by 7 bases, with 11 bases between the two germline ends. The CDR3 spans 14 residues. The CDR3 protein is CASSLVHRVNEQFF. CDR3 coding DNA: TGTGCCAGCAGCTTGGTTCACAGGGTTAATGAGCAGTTCTTC.

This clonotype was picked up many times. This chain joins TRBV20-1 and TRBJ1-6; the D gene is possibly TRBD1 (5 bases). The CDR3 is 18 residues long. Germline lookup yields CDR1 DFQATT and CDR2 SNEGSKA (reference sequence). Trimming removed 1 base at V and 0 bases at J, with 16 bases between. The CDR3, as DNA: TGCAGTGCTAGAGCCGGAGGGACCGCGAGCTCCTATAATTCACCCCTCCACTTT. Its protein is CSARAGGTASSYNSPLHF.

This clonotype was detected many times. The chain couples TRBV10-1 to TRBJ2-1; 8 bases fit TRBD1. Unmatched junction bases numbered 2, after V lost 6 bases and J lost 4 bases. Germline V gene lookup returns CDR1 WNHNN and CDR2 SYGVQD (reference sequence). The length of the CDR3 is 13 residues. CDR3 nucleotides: TGCGCCAGCAGCGGACAGGGATACAATGAGCAGTTCTTC. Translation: CASSGQGYNEQFF.

The CDR3 region is CASNGGTSANHEQYF. Written as DNA, the CDR3 is TGTGCCAGCAACGGAGGGACTAGCGCGAACCACGAGCAGTACTTC. V gene TRBV11-2 combines with J gene TRBJ2-7; 10 bases are shared with TRBD2. Germline lookup yields CDR1 SGHAT and CDR2 FQNNGV. The CDR3 extends over 15 amino acids. The V gene end was trimmed by 7 bases and the J gene end by 5 bases; junction bases not matched to a gene: 11. Full variable domain (remainder filled in from reference TRBV11-2 and TRBJ2-7): EAGVAQSPRYKIIEKRQSVAFWCNPISGHATLYWYQQILGQGPKLLIQFQNNGVVDDSQLPKDRFSAERLKGVDSTLKIQPAKLEDSAVYLCASNGGTSANHEQYFGPGTRLTVT.

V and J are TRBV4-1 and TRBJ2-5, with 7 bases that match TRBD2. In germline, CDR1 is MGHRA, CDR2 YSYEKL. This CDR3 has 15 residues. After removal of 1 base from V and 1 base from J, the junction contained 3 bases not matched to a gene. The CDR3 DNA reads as TGCGCCAGCAGCCAAGGCGGGACTATCCAAGAGACCCAGTACTTC. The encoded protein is CASSQGGTIQETQYF.

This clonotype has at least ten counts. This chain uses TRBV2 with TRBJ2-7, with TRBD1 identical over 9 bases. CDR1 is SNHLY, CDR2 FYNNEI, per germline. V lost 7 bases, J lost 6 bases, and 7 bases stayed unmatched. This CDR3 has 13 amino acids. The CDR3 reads CASNDRGEGEQYF. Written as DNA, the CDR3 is TGTGCCAGCAATGACAGGGGGGAGGGCGAGCAGTACTTC.

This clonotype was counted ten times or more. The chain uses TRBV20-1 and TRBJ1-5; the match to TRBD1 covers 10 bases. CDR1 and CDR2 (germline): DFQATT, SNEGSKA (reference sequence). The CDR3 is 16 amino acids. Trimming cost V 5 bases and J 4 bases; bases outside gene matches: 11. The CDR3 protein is CSAGTGAESGNQPQHF. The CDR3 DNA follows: TGCAGTGCTGGGACAGGGGCCGAATCAGGGAATCAGCCCCAGCATTTT.

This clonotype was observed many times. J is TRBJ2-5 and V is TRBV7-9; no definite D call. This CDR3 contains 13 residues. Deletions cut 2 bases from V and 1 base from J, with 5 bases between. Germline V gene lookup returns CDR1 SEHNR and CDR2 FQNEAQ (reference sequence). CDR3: CASSLHSQETQYF. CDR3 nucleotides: TGTGCCAGCAGCTTACACAGCCAAGAGACCCAGTACTTC.